The rows below give T cell receptor beta chains drawn from one sample of a study of metastatic and nonmetastatic thyroid tumors. Using MiXCR, TCRdb reanalyzed the PCR reads. The sample includes 24,000 or so clones, roughly 23% of them seen just once. The specimen was tumor tissue. The source is a female donor with papillary thyroid cancer or a benign thyroid nodule (not recorded which). Some clones in this sample may be carry-over from other donors' samples. The CDR3 runs from the conserved cysteine through the conserved F or W. Fields, in order: clone size, V gene, J gene, D gene, CDR3 DNA, CDR3 protein. D genes are given only for firm matches. Clone size appears in some rows only: once, few, many, or a class for an expanded clone.

.	TRBV6-1	TRBJ2-7	.	TGTGCCAGCAGTGAAAGGATGGGAGGCGAGCAGTACTTC	CASSERMGGEQYF
many	TRBV9	TRBJ2-2	.	TGTGCCAGCAGCGCCGTCAATCAAGGGGAGCTGTTTTTT	CASSAVNQGELFF
.	TRBV30	TRBJ1-2	TRBD1	TGTGCCTGGAGTGTACCAGGGGGGTCGTCCTATGGCTACACCTTC	CAWSVPGGSSYGYTF
.	TRBV27	TRBJ2-7	.	TGTGCCAGCAGTCTATTGACAGGAGCCTACGAGCAGTACTTC	CASSLLTGAYEQYF
.	TRBV30	TRBJ2-1	.	TGTGCCTGCCACTCCTCCCACTCCTACAATGAGCAGTTCTTC	CACHSSHSYNEQFF
many	TRBV4-1	TRBJ1-5	.	TGCGCCAGCAGCCAACCGGGAGCGGGTCAGCCCCAGCATTTT	CASSQPGAGQPQHF
once	TRBV11-3	TRBJ2-7	TRBD2	TGTGCCAGCAGCTTATCTTCGGGAGGGTCCTACGAGCAGTACTTC	CASSLSSGGSYEQYF
few	TRBV10-3	TRBJ2-1	.	TGTGCCATCAGCGACGGGGCGGACTCCTACAATGAGCAGTTCTTC	CAISDGADSYNEQFF
many	TRBV7-6	TRBJ1-1	TRBD1	TGTGCCAGCAGCTCCAGGGACAGGGAAGGCACTGAAGCTTTCTTT	CASSSRDREGTEAFF
.	TRBV5-6	TRBJ2-7	.	TGTGCCAGCAGCTTGGGACAGGTAAACTACGAGCAGTACTTC	CASSLGQVNYEQYF
many	TRBV15	TRBJ2-1	.	TGTGCCACCAGCATTACACACAATGAGCAGTTCTTC	CATSITHNEQFF
.	TRBV18	TRBJ2-7	.	TGTGCCAGCTCACCACAGGGGGACGAGCAGTACTTC	CASSPQGDEQYF
.	TRBV11-2	TRBJ2-7	TRBD2	TGTGCCAGCAGCCCGCGACTAGCGGGGTATGGGTACGAGCAGTACTTC	CASSPRLAGYGYEQYF
many	TRBV12-3/TRBV12-4	TRBJ2-7	TRBD1	TGTGCCAGCAGTTACAGGGGACGGGAATACGAGCAGTACTTC	CASSYRGREYEQYF
.	TRBV19	TRBJ1-5	.	TGTGCCAGTAGTGCCGGGGACGCCAATCAGCCCCATCATTTT	CASSAGDANQPHHF
once	TRBV11-2	TRBJ2-3	.	TGTGCCAGCAGCTTATCCGGGTATAAGTCAGATACGCAGTATTTT	CASSLSGYKSDTQYF
many	TRBV6-2/TRBV6-3	TRBJ1-1	.	TGTGCCAGCAGCTTCGACATCAGGGGCCCGACTGAAGCTTTCTTT	CASSFDIRGPTEAFF
.	TRBV2	TRBJ2-7	TRBD2	TGTGCCAGCAGTGGAACAGGGCGCCAGGCTAGCGGGAGGGCCTACGAGCAGTACTTC	CASSGTGRQASGRAYEQYF
.	TRBV20-1	TRBJ2-7	TRBD2	TGCAGTGCGCTATCTAGCGGGAGGGCCTACGAGCAGTACTTC	CSALSSGRAYEQYF
few	TRBV6-2/TRBV6-3	TRBJ2-7	.	TGTGCCAGCAGTTACTTCGTTAGCCACGAGCAGTACTTC	CASSYFVSHEQYF
medium-sized	TRBV15	TRBJ2-7	TRBD1	TGTGCCACCAGCAGAGAAACAGGGGTCCTCTCCTACGAGCAGTACTTC	CATSRETGVLSYEQYF
many	TRBV2	TRBJ1-4	.	TGTGCCATTCGACGGGCAACTAATGAAAAACTGTTTTTT	CAIRRATNEKLFF
.	TRBV20-1	TRBJ2-2	.	TGCAGTGCTAGATGGGGGGAGCTGTTTTTT	CSARWGELFF
many	TRBV6-6	TRBJ2-7	TRBD1	TGTGCCAGCAGCGCTGTCCCGGGACAGGGAGGAGGTGGGTACGAGCAGTACTTC	CASSAVPGQGGGGYEQYF
few	TRBV28	TRBJ2-7	.	TGTGCCAGCAGTCCATGGTCGGGGGTCGGGGGCTACGAGCAGTACTTC	CASSPWSGVGGYEQYF
.	TRBV20-1	TRBJ1-1	.	TGCAGTGCTCGAAGAGAACCCAAGCCAGCTTTCTTT	CSARREPKPAFF
.	TRBV7-9	TRBJ2-5	TRBD1	TGTGCCAGCAGCTTAGCTGTAACAGGGGGAGAGACCCAGTACTTC	CASSLAVTGGETQYF
.	TRBV20-1	TRBJ2-5	TRBD2	TGCAGTGCGCCCTGGGCGGGAGGACCGGGGGAGACCCAGTACTTC	CSAPWAGGPGETQYF
few	TRBV19	TRBJ2-3	TRBD1	TGTGCCAGTAGGAGGACAGGGGCTGGGGATACGCAGTATTTT	CASRRTGAGDTQYF
.	TRBV20-1	TRBJ2-1	.	TGCAGTGCGTCTAGTGCCAATGAGCAGTTCTTC	CSASSANEQFF
few	TRBV6-1	TRBJ2-1	.	TGTGCCAGCTCCCCGGCCCCCTACACCAGTGAGCAGTTCTTC	CASSPAPYTSEQFF
medium-sized	TRBV25-1	TRBJ1-1	.	TGTGCCAGCTTTGGGGTCAGGAACACTGAAGCTTTCTTT	CASFGVRNTEAFF
medium-sized	TRBV6-2/TRBV6-3	TRBJ1-1	.	TGTGCCAGCAGTACCGACGAGAACACTGAAGCTTTCTTT	CASSTDENTEAFF
.	TRBV11-1	TRBJ2-3	TRBD1	TGTGCCAGCAGCTTCTCAGGGGGAAGAGGCACAGATACGCAGTATTTT	CASSFSGGRGTDTQYF
many	TRBV12-3/TRBV12-4	TRBJ1-1	.	TGTGCCAGCAGCCCATTTCAGGTTTCCACTGAAGCTTTCTTT	CASSPFQVSTEAFF
few	TRBV2	TRBJ2-1	.	TGTGCCAGCAGTATGGAGGATGAGCAGTTCTTC	CASSMEDEQFF
.	TRBV11-3	TRBJ1-2	.	TGTGCCAGCAGCTCAGGGGCGCAAGGCTATGGCTACACCTTC	CASSSGAQGYGYTF
many	TRBV12-3/TRBV12-4	TRBJ1-5	.	TGTGCCAGCAGTTCCCAGAATCAGCCCCAGCATTTT	CASSSQNQPQHF
once	TRBV18	TRBJ1-1	.	TGTGCCAGCTCACCAAGCGGGAACACTGAAGCTTTCTTT	CASSPSGNTEAFF
many	TRBV20-1	TRBJ1-1	TRBD1	TGCAGTGCGGGAACAGGGGCCCCCACTGAAGCTTTCTTT	CSAGTGAPTEAFF
.	TRBV6-1	TRBJ2-7	TRBD2	TGTGCCAGCAGTGGGGGACTAGCGGGTTCCTACGAGCAGTACTTC	CASSGGLAGSYEQYF
.	TRBV20-1	TRBJ2-7	.	TGCAGTGCTAGAGACCCCCTCGTTAACATGGTCGAGCAGTACTTC	CSARDPLVNMVEQYF
many	TRBV15	TRBJ2-5	TRBD1	TGTGCCACCAGCAGAGATTACGCTCCTCACAGGGGGCTGAAAGAGACCCAGTACTTC	CATSRDYAPHRGLKETQYF
few	TRBV2	TRBJ2-1	.	TGTGCCAGCAAAATAGACGGGGCCTTAAGGGGTGAGCAGTTCTTC	CASKIDGALRGEQFF
many	TRBV28	TRBJ2-7	TRBD2	TGTGCCAGCAGTTTATGGACACTAGCGGGAAAGCCCGAGCAGTACTTC	CASSLWTLAGKPEQYF
many	TRBV9	TRBJ1-2	TRBD1	TGTGCCAGCAGCGCACAGGGGGGACAGGGCAACTATGGCTACACCTTC	CASSAQGGQGNYGYTF
few	TRBV27	TRBJ1-2	.	TGTGCCAGCAGTGAAACTCCGGGGGCGTTTGGCTACACCTTC	CASSETPGAFGYTF
medium-sized	TRBV30	TRBJ1-2	.	TGTGCCTACAACCCCCCCGGGGTCTATGGCTACACCTTC	CAYNPPGVYGYTF
few	TRBV6-1	TRBJ2-7	TRBD2	TGTGCCAGCAGTGCTCGGACTAGCGGGAGAGGTGGCGAGCAGTACTTC	CASSARTSGRGGEQYF
.	TRBV14	TRBJ2-7	TRBD2	TGTGCCAGCAGCGGCAACTCCCGCCTAGCGGTGCCATCTTCAGGGACCTACGAGCAGTACTTC	CASSGNSRLAVPSSGTYEQYF
many	TRBV11-1	TRBJ2-1	.	TGTGCCAGCAGCTTCAGGGGCTCATATGAGCAGTTCTTC	CASSFRGSYEQFF
few	TRBV6-2/TRBV6-3	TRBJ2-7	TRBD1	TGTGCCAGCACCCGGACAGGGAACTCCTACGAGCAGTACTTC	CASTRTGNSYEQYF
.	TRBV24-1	TRBJ2-2	.	TGTGCCACCGGGGCTAGCGTGAGTGGGGGAGCCGTGGAGCTGTTTTTT	CATGASVSGGAVELFF
medium-sized	TRBV5-1	TRBJ2-1	TRBD2	TGCGCCAGCAGCTTTTCCCGACTAGCGGGAGGATCGCGCAATGAGCAGTTCTTC	CASSFSRLAGGSRNEQFF